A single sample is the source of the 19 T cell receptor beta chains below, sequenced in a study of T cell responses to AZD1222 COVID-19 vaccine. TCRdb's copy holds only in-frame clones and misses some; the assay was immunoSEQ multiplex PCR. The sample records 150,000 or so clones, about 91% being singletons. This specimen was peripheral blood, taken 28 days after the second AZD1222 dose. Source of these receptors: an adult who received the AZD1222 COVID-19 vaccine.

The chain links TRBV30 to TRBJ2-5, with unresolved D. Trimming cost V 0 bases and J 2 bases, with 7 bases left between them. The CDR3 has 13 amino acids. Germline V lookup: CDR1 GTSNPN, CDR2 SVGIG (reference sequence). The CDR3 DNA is TGTGCCTGGAGTGTATGGGCTCAAGAGACCCAGTACTTC. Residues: CAWSVWAQETQYF.

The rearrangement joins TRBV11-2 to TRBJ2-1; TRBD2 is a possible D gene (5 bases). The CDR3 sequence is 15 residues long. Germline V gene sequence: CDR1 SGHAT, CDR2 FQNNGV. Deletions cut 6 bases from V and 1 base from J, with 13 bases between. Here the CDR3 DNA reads TGTGCCAGCAGGTCGCAGAGAGGGTCCTACAATGAGCAGTTCTTC. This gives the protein CASRSQRGSYNEQFF.

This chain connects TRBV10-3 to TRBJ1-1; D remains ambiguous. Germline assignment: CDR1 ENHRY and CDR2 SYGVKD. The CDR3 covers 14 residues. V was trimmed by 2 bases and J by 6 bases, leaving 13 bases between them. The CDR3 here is CAISEGAENAEAFF. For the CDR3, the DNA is TGTGCCATCAGTGAGGGTGCTGAAAACGCTGAAGCTTTCTTT.

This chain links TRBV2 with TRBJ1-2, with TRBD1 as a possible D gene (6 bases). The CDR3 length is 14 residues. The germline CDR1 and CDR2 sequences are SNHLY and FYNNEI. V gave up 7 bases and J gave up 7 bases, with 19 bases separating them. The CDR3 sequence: CASTKGGPGSGYTF. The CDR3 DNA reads TGTGCCAGCACAAAAGGGGGGCCTGGTAGTGGCTACACCTTC.

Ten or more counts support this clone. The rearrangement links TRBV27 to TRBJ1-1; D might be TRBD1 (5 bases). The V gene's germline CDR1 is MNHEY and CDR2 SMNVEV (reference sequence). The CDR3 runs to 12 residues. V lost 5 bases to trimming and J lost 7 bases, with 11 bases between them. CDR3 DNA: TGTGCCAGCAGTGGATCGACAGTTGAAGCTTTCTTT. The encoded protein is CASSGSTVEAFF.

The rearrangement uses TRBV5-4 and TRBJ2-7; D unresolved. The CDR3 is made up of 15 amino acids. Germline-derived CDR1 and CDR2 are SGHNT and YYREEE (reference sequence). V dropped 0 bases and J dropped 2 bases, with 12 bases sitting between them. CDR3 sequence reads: CASSLEDGSTYEQYF. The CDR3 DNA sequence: TGTGCCAGCAGCTTGGAGGACGGCTCAACCTACGAGCAGTACTTC.

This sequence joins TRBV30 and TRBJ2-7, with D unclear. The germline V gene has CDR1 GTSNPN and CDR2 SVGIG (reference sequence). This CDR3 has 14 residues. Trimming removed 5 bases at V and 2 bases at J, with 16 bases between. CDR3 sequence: CAWRRVTAAYEQYF. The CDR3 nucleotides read TGTGCCTGGCGGAGAGTCACCGCTGCCTACGAGCAGTACTTC.

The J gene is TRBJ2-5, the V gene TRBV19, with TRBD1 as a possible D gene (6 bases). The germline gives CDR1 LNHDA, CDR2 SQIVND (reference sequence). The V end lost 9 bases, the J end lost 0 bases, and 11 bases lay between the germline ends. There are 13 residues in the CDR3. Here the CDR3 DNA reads TGTGCCAGCAGTGGGACACACCAAGAGACCCAGTACTTC. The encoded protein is CASSGTHQETQYF.

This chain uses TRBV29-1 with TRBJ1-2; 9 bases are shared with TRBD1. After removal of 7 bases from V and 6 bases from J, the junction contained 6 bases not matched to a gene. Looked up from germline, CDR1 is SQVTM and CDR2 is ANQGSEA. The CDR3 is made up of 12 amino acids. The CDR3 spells CSGVQGADGYTF. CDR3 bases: TGCAGCGGTGTACAGGGGGCGGATGGCTACACCTTC.

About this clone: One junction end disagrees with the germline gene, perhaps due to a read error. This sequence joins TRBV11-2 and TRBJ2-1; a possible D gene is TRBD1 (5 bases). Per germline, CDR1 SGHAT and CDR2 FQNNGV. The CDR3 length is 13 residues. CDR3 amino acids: CASSVDSHNEQFF. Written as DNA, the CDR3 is TGTGCCAGCAGCGTAGACAGCCACAATGAGCAGTTCTTC.

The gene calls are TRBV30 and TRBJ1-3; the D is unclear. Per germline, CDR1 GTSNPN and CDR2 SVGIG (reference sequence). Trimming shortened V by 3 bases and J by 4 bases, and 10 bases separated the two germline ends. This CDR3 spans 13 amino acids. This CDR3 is CAWRQGIGNTIYF. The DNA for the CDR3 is TGTGCCTGGAGGCAAGGGATCGGAAACACCATATATTTT.

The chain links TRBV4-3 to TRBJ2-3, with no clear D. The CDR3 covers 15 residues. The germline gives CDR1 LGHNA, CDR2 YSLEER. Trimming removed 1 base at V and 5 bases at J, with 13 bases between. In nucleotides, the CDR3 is TGCGCCAGCAGCCAAGCTGCGGACCTGAAAGATACGCAGTATTTT. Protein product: CASSQAADLKDTQYF.

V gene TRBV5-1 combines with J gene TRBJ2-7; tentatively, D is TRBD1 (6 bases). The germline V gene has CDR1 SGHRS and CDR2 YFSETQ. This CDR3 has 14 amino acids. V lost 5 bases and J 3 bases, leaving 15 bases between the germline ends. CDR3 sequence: CASRRNGRGYEQYF. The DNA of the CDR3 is TGCGCCAGCAGACGTAACGGCAGGGGCTACGAGCAGTACTTC.

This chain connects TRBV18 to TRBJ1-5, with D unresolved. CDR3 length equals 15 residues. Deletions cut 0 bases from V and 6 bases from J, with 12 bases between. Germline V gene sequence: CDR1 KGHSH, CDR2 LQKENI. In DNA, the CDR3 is TGTGCCAGCTCACCACCGTCTGGAACGGGTCAGCCCCAGCATTTT. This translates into CASSPPSGTGQPQHF.

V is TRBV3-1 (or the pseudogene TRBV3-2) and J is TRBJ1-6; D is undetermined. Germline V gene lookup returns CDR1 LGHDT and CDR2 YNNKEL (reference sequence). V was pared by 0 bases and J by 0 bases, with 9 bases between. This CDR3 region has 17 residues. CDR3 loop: CASSQEGGRSYNSPLHF. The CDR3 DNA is TGTGCCAGCAGCCAAGAAGGCGGACGCTCCTATAATTCACCCCTCCACTTT.

The CDR3 loop reads CSVEKSWAGLNTEAFF. CDR3 DNA: TGCAGCGTTGAAAAGTCCTGGGCAGGGCTGAACACTGAAGCTTTCTTT. The chain has TRBV29-1 and TRBJ1-1, with a weak D call TRBD1 (5 bases). In germline, CDR1 is SQVTM, CDR2 ANQGSEA. The V end lost 2 bases, the J end lost 0 bases, and 16 bases lay between the germline ends. The CDR3 is 16 amino acids.

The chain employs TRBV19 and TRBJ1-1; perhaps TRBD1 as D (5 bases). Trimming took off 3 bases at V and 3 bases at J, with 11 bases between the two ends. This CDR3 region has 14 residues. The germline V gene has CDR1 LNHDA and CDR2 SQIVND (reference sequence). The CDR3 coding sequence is TGTGCCAGTAGTATGGTAGGGGCGCACACTGAAGCTTTCTTT. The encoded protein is CASSMVGAHTEAFF. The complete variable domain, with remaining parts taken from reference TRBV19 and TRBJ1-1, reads DGGITQSPKYLFRKEGQNVTLSCEQNLNHDAMYWYRQDPGQGLRLIYYSQIVNDFQKGDIAEGYSVSREKKESFPLTVTSAQKNPTAFYLCASSMVGAHTEAFFGQGTRLTVV.

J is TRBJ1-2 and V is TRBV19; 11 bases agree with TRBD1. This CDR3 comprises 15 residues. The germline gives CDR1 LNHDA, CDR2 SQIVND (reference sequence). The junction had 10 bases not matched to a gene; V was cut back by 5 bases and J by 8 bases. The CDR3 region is CASSLTDRGRGGYTF. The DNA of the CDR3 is TGTGCCAGTAGTCTAACGGACAGGGGGCGCGGAGGCTACACCTTC.

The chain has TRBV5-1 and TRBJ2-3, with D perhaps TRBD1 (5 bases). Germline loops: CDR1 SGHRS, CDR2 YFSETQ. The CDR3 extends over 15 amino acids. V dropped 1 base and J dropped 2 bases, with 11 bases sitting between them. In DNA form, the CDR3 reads TGCGCCAGCAGCTTGAAAGGGGCGACCACAGATACGCAGTATTTT. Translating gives CASSLKGATTDTQYF.